One and the same sample provided the 24 T cell receptor beta chains below, sequenced in a study of blood T cell repertoires in COVID-19. Sequencing was performed with immunoSEQ multiplex PCR; in TCRdb, only in-frame clones are kept and a portion is missing. This sample has 220,000 or so clones, with around 80% found just once. Sequenced sample: peripheral blood. Every receptor here comes from a woman in her sixties or seventies with acute or convalescent COVID-19.

The chain is built from TRBV19 and TRBJ1-1, with D uncertain. Trimming pared 7 bases from V and 5 bases from J, leaving 11 bases between. This CDR3 has 12 residues. Germline CDR1 and CDR2: LNHDA and SQIVND (reference sequence). The CDR3 spells CASKGEGTEAFF. In nucleotides, the CDR3 is TGTGCCAGTAAGGGCGAGGGTACTGAAGCTTTCTTT.

The chain is built from TRBV28 and TRBJ1-2, with TRBD1 matching over 7 bases. The CDR3 extends over 13 amino acids. Per the germline V gene, CDR1 is MDHEN and CDR2 is SYDVKM. Trimming removed 8 bases from V and 2 bases from J; junction bases left unmatched: 5. In nucleotides, the CDR3 is TGTGCCAGCGGTCAGACAGGGAACTATGGCTACACCTTC. Amino acid sequence: CASGQTGNYGYTF.

V gene TRBV29-1 combines with J gene TRBJ1-1, with D possibly TRBD1 on 6 matching bases. CDR3 length: 14 amino acids. Trimming took off 6 bases at V and 4 bases at J, with 18 bases between the two ends. Germline assignment: CDR1 SQVTM and CDR2 ANQGSEA. The CDR3 loop reads CSVRGGLEGTEAFF. Here the CDR3 DNA reads TGCAGCGTGCGAGGGGGATTAGAAGGCACTGAAGCTTTCTTT.

The J gene is TRBJ1-4, the V gene TRBV27, with TRBD1 matching 8 bases. Germline values: CDR1 MNHEY, CDR2 SMNVEV (reference sequence). This CDR3 comprises 15 residues. With V trimmed by 5 bases and J by 6 bases, 8 bases remained unmatched. The CDR3 DNA follows: TGTGCCAGCAGTCAAACCGGGACAGGAGATGAAAAACTGTTTTTT. Amino acids: CASSQTGTGDEKLFF. Full variable domain (remainder filled in from reference TRBV27 and TRBJ1-4): EAQVTQNPRYLITVTGKKLTVTCSQNMNHEYMSWYRQDPGLGLRQIYYSMNVEVTDKGDVPEGYKVSRKEKRNFPLILESPSPNQTSLYFCASSQTGTGDEKLFFGSGTQLSVL.

The chain employs TRBV5-1 and TRBJ1-2; a possible D gene is TRBD1 (5 bases). From germline, CDR1 is SGHRS and CDR2 YFSETQ. This CDR3 region has 13 residues. Trimming stripped 0 bases from V and 7 bases from J, with 10 bases between. The DNA for the CDR3 is TGCGCCAGCAGCTTGGCCAGGGATGCTGGCTACACCTTC. Translated, it gives CASSLARDAGYTF.

This rearrangement joins TRBV15 to TRBJ1-6; 8 bases fit TRBD1. The V segment lost 8 bases and the J segment 4 bases; nucleotides outside the gene matches: 4. The CDR3 spans 14 residues. Per the germline V gene, CDR1 is LNHNV and CDR2 is YYDKDF (reference sequence). The CDR3 sequence: CATSDREYNSPLHF. CDR3 nucleotide sequence: TGTGCCACCTCGGACAGGGAATATAATTCACCCCTCCACTTT.

This chain joins TRBV2 and TRBJ1-4; 8 bases align to TRBD1. Losses at the gene ends were 7 bases for V and 8 bases for J; bases not matched to a gene: 6. The CDR3 sequence is 13 residues long. Germline assignment: CDR1 SNHLY and CDR2 FYNNEI. CDR3 DNA: TGTGCCAGCAACATACAGGGGGGGGAAAAACTGTTTTTT. This codes for CASNIQGGEKLFF.

V is TRBV28 and J is TRBJ1-1; 7 bases match TRBD1. J gave up 4 bases and V 4 bases, and 9 bases lay outside the gene matches. Per the germline V gene, CDR1 is MDHEN and CDR2 is SYDVKM. The CDR3 contains 15 residues. CDR3 coding DNA: TGTGCCAGCAGTTCCCTCAGGGGGAAGGTCACTGAAGCTTTCTTT. Translation gives CASSSLRGKVTEAFF.

The CDR3 bases are TGTGCCAGCAGCCAAGATTACGGTCAGGGAATCTCACCCCTCCACTTT. Protein sequence: CASSQDYGQGISPLHF. The chain couples TRBV4-2 to TRBJ1-6; possible D gene TRBD1, 5 bases. Per the germline V gene, CDR1 is LGHNA and CDR2 is YNFKEQ. V was clipped by 0 bases and J by 10 bases, with 16 bases between them. The CDR3 runs to 16 residues.

V is TRBV2 and J is TRBJ2-2; TRBD2 agrees at 10 bases. CDR3 length equals 15 residues. The germline V gene has CDR1 SNHLY and CDR2 FYNNEI. Germline trimming cut 7 bases from V and 2 bases from J; bases unmatched to any gene: 4. In nucleotides, the CDR3 is TGTGCCAGCACGGGACTAGCGTCTAACACCGGGGAGCTGTTTTTT. Translation gives CASTGLASNTGELFF.

This rearrangement joins TRBV5-1 to TRBJ2-2, with D maybe TRBD2 (5 bases). Trimming removed 0 bases at V and 6 bases at J, with 9 bases between. Germline loops: CDR1 SGHRS, CDR2 YFSETQ. The CDR3 sequence is 14 residues long. In nucleotides, the CDR3 is TGCGCCAGCAGCTTGGAGGAGGCGGCCGGGGAGCTGTTTTTT. Encoded protein: CASSLEEAAGELFF.

The chain has TRBV28 and TRBJ2-5, with 12 bases lining up with TRBD1. After removal of 6 bases from V and 4 bases from J, the junction contained 3 bases not matched to a gene. This CDR3 has 14 residues. Germline V CDR1 and CDR2: MDHEN, SYDVKM. CDR3 residues: CASRGQGAVETQYF. The CDR3 DNA sequence: TGTGCCAGCAGGGGACAGGGGGCAGTAGAGACCCAGTACTTC.

The chain is built from TRBV2 and TRBJ2-5; TRBD2 agrees at 10 bases. There are 16 residues in the CDR3. Unmatched junction bases numbered 8, after V lost 2 bases and J lost 5 bases. Per the germline V gene, CDR1 is SNHLY and CDR2 is FYNNEI. The CDR3 is CASSEIASGSGETQYF. The CDR3 DNA follows: TGTGCCAGCAGTGAAATTGCTAGCGGGAGCGGTGAGACCCAGTACTTC.

This clone was counted between two and nine times. This sequence joins TRBV7-9 and TRBJ2-7; D is undetermined. The CDR3 totals 12 residues. Germline V lookup: CDR1 SEHNR, CDR2 FQNEAQ (reference sequence). The V and J ends lost 5 bases and 3 bases respectively, with 8 bases between them. CDR3 amino acids: CASSMTLYEQYF. In DNA form, the CDR3 reads TGTGCCAGCAGCATGACACTCTACGAGCAGTACTTC.

The chain employs TRBV28 and TRBJ1-5; 7 bases are a match to TRBD1. V shed 7 bases, J shed 0 bases, and the junction held 9 bases outside the gene matches. Germline-derived CDR1 and CDR2 are MDHEN and SYDVKM. This CDR3 region has 16 residues. The CDR3 loop reads CASILGTEDSNQPQHF. The CDR3 DNA sequence: TGTGCCAGCATCTTAGGGACAGAAGATAGCAATCAGCCCCAGCATTTT. The entire variable domain, with the rest obtained from reference TRBV28 and TRBJ1-5, is as follows: DVKVTQSSRYLVKRTGEKVFLECVQDMDHENMFWYRQDPGLGLRLIYFSYDVKMKEKGDIPEGYSVSREKKERFSLILESASTNQTSMYLCASILGTEDSNQPQHFGDGTRLSIL.

The chain couples TRBV29-1 to TRBJ2-1; TRBD2 agrees at 8 bases. The V gene end was trimmed by 6 bases and the J gene end by 5 bases; junction bases not matched to a gene: 3. Germline V gene data show CDR1 as SQVTM and CDR2 as ANQGSEA. The length of the CDR3 is 12 residues. Here the CDR3 DNA reads TGCAGCGTCGGGGGGGGAGACAATGAGCAGTTCTTC. Translation gives CSVGGGDNEQFF.

The genes are TRBV29-1 and TRBJ1-2; a possible D gene is TRBD1 (5 bases). Germline V lookup: CDR1 SQVTM, CDR2 ANQGSEA. The CDR3 extends over 11 amino acids. V lost 6 bases, J lost 6 bases, and 11 bases lay in between. CDR3 in amino acids: CSVGGTNGYTF. The CDR3 bases are TGCAGCGTCGGGGGGACGAATGGCTACACCTTC.

As regards this clone: No conserved phenylalanine or tryptophan is present at the end of the CDR3, so a read error is the likely explanation. The DNA is omitted, as the CDR3 cannot be located on it reliably, and the CDR3 follows TCRdb's listing. The chain has TRBV20-1 and TRBJ1-1; the table names TRBD1, a call not compared with the DNA. The CDR3 spans 11 amino acids, including both terminal residues. Looked up from germline, CDR1 is DFQATT and CDR2 is SNEGSKA (reference sequence). This chain's CDR3 is CSARGQGERLY.

This clone came up a few times. The chain links TRBV28 to TRBJ1-2; 7 positions match TRBD1. Germline values: CDR1 MDHEN, CDR2 SYDVKM. J was trimmed by 2 bases and V by 7 bases; bases with no gene match: 4. This CDR3 contains 13 residues. The CDR3 bases are TGTGCCAGCACTAGGGGACAGAACTATGGCTACACCTTC. It is translated as CASTRGQNYGYTF.

The rearrangement links TRBV5-4 to TRBJ2-2; D is perhaps TRBD2 (5 bases). The V end was cut by 1 base, the J end by 0 bases, with 10 bases between. The CDR3 is 16 residues long. Germline CDR1 reads SGHNT; CDR2 reads YYREEE (reference sequence). The CDR3 region is CASSLFLGANTGELFF. The CDR3 bases are TGTGCCAGCAGCTTGTTTCTGGGAGCGAACACCGGGGAGCTGTTTTTT.

The gene calls are TRBV28 and TRBJ2-5; no definite D call. Germline-derived CDR1 and CDR2 are MDHEN and SYDVKM. This CDR3 comprises 13 residues. The V end lost 2 bases, the J end lost 7 bases, and 11 bases lay between the germline ends. This CDR3 reads CASSLGQVGTQYF. CDR3 in DNA: TGTGCCAGCAGTTTAGGGCAGGTTGGGACCCAGTACTTC.

Here the CDR3 reads CASRGTGVINQPQHF. The CDR3 coding sequence is TGTGCCAGCAGGGGGACAGGGGTAATCAATCAGCCCCAGCATTTT. The V and J genes are TRBV2 and TRBJ1-5; 10 bases are shared with TRBD1. The germline CDR1 and CDR2 sequences are SNHLY and FYNNEI. This CDR3 has 15 amino acids. V lost 6 bases, J lost 3 bases, and 5 bases stayed unmatched.

This chain uses TRBV6-5 with TRBJ2-2; D is ambiguous. CDR1 MNHEY and CDR2 SVGAGI come from the germline V gene. The CDR3 spans 14 residues. The V and J ends lost 4 bases and 7 bases respectively, with 13 bases between them. CDR3 region: CASSSLVIFGELFF. CDR3 in DNA: TGTGCCAGCAGTTCCCTTGTAATTTTCGGGGAGCTGTTTTTT.

V usage is TRBV24-1 and J usage is TRBJ2-6; D possibly corresponds to TRBD1 (5 bases). This CDR3 is 15 amino acids long. Trimming took off 4 bases at V and 2 bases at J, with 8 bases between the two ends. Germline V gene sequence: CDR1 KGHDR, CDR2 SFDVKD. The CDR3 region is CATSDRAPGANVLTF. The CDR3 DNA is TGTGCCACCAGTGACAGGGCTCCTGGGGCCAACGTCCTGACTTTC.